This is a list of T cell receptor beta chains from one sample in a study of blood T cell repertoires in COVID-19. Measured with immunoSEQ multiplex PCR; TCRdb has only the in-frame clones, and not every one. The data hold fewer than 200,000 clones, with roughly 90% observed a single time. The sequencing sample was made of peripheral blood. These receptors were taken from a man in his 60s with acute or convalescent COVID-19. CDR3s include the opening cysteine and the closing phenylalanine or tryptophan.

V | CDR3
TRBV19 | CASSRGESSYEQYF
TRBV10-3 | CAISPDRGGYEQYF
TRBV11-3 | CASSSDTVGTGTATNEKLFF
TRBV4-1 | CASSHELVRTGELFF
TRBV6-5 | CASRKPQGGSQPQHF
TRBV10-3 | CAIQQGAEAFF
TRBV6-1 | CASSEEARDTGELFF
TRBV19 | CASSMWGEGSTNEKLFF
TRBV9 | CASSLSGAYTGELFF
TRBV10-3 | CAISELGQGSNQPQHF
TRBV7-3 | CASSLITGGDSPLHF
TRBV11-3 | CASSSGGLSYNEQFF
TRBV10-3 | CAISNSLANYGYTF